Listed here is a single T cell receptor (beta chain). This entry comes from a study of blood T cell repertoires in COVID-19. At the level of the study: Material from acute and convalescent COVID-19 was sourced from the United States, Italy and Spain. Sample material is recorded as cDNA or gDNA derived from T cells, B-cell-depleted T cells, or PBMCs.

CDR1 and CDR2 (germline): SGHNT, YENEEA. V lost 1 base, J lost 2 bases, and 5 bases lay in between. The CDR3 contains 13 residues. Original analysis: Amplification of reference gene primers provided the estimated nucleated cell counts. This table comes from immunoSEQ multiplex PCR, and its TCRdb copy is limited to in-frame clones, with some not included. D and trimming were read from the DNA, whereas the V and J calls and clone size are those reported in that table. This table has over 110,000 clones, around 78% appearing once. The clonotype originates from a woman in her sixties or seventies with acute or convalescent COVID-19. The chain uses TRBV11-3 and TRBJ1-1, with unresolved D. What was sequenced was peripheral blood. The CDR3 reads CASSLGLNTEAFF. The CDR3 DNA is TGTGCCAGCAGCTTAGGTCTCAACACTGAAGCTTTCTTT.